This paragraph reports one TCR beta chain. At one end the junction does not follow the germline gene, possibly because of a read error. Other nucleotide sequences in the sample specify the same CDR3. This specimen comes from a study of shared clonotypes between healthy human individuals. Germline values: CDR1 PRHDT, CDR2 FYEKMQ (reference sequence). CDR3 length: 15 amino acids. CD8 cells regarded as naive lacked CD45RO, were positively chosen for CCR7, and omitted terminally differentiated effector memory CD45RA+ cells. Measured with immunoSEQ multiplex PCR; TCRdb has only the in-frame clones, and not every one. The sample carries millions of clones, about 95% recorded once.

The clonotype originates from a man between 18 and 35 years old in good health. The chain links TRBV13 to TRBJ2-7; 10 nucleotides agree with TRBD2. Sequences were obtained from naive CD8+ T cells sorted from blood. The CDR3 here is CASSLGLADSYEQYF. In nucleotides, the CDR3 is TGTGCCAGCAGCCTAGGACTAGCGGATTCCTACGAGCAGTACTTC.